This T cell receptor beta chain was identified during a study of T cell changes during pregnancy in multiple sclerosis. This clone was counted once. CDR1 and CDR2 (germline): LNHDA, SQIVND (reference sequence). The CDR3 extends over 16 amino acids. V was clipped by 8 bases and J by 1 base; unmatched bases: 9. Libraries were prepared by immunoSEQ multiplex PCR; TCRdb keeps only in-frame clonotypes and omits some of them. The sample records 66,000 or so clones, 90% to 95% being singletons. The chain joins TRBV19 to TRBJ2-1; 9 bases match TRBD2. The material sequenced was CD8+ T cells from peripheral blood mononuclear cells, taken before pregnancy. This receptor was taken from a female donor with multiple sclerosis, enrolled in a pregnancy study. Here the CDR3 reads CASGNSGGLSYNEQFF. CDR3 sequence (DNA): TGTGCCAGTGGAAATAGCGGGGGCCTTTCCTACAATGAGCAGTTCTTC.